The 20 T cell receptor beta chains given below trace back to one sample, sequenced in a study of spatial heterogeneity in lung cancer. TCRdb recomputed calls from the 5' RACE reads with MiXCR, one row per CDR3 protein. The table lists 19,000 or so distinct CDR3 sequences, about a fifth of them singletons. As for time point: sample taken at primary tumor resection. Unsorted samples of tumor, nontumor lung or frozen PBMC had their whole RNA sequenced. Sequencing was performed on PBMCs, taken at surgery. All receptors derive from a female donor with early-stage non-small cell lung cancer.

By share, this clonotype counts as medium-sized (0.01 to 0.1%). For the CDR3, the DNA is TGCAGTGCTATGGGACCCGGCCAGACCCAGTACTTC. Its protein product is CSAMGPGQTQYF. The chain uses TRBV20-1 and TRBJ2-5; D possibly matches TRBD1 or TRBD2 (5 bases each). This CDR3 spans 12 amino acids. Germline V lookup: CDR1 DFQATT, CDR2 SNEGSKA (reference sequence). V was shortened by 4 bases and J by 6 bases, with 12 bases between the two germline ends.

There are many counts of this clonotype. The chain links TRBV9 to TRBJ2-3, with 14 bases matching TRBD2. With 4 bases clipped from V and 4 bases from J, the junction kept 8 bases outside the gene matches. This CDR3 contains 17 residues. Germline CDR1 reads SGDLS; CDR2 reads YYNGEE. The CDR3 nucleotides read TGTGCCAGCAGCCTCCGACTAGCGGGAGGGCCTGCAGATACGCAGTATTTT. This translates into CASSLRLAGGPADTQYF.

This clonotype was recorded at least ten times. The chain carries TRBV20-1 and TRBJ2-3, with no clear D. Trimming took 1 base from V and 6 from J, leaving 8 bases between them. Germline values: CDR1 DFQATT, CDR2 SNEGSKA (reference sequence). CDR3 length: 12 amino acids. The CDR3 DNA follows: TGCAGTGCTAGAGTAGGGCGGGATACGCAGTATTTT. This encodes CSARVGRDTQYF.

The chain couples TRBV3-1 to TRBJ1-6, with D tentatively TRBD1 (6 bases). V lost 1 base and J lost 5, with 9 bases in between. The V gene's germline CDR1 is LGHDT and CDR2 YNNKEL (reference sequence). This CDR3 is 15 amino acids long. The CDR3 nucleotides are TGTGCCAGCAGCCAAGGGACAGCAAATAATTCACCCCTCCACTTT. Protein product: CASSQGTANNSPLHF.

This clonotype ranks as medium-sized. This rearrangement joins TRBV19 to TRBJ1-2; maybe TRBD1 (6 bases). This CDR3 contains 13 residues. V was trimmed by 5 bases and J by 4 bases, leaving 11 bases between them. The germline gives CDR1 LNHDA, CDR2 SQIVND (reference sequence). The CDR3 protein is CASSPGEGYGYTF. In DNA, the CDR3 is TGTGCCAGTAGTCCAGGGGAAGGCTATGGCTACACCTTC.

This clonotype was seen a handful of times. The rearrangement uses TRBV5-6 and TRBJ2-5, with 11 nucleotides matching TRBD2. The CDR3 length is 16 residues. The germline V gene has CDR1 SGHDT and CDR2 YYEEEE. Unmatched junction bases numbered 4, after V lost 3 bases and J lost 0 bases. Written as DNA, the CDR3 is TGTGCCAGCAGCTCGTTACTAGCGGGGGACCAAGAGACCCAGTACTTC. Protein: CASSSLLAGDQETQYF.

This clonotype counts as medium-sized. CDR3 protein: CASSPGQSSYEQYF. For the CDR3, the DNA is TGTGCCAGCAGCCCCGGACAAAGCTCCTACGAGCAGTACTTC. The chain links TRBV7-9 to TRBJ2-7, with a possible D match to TRBD1 (5 bases). This CDR3 is built from 14 residues. Germline V gene lookup returns CDR1 SEHNR and CDR2 FQNEAQ (reference sequence). Trimming took off 5 bases at V and 0 bases at J, with 11 bases between the two ends.

By sample share, this clonotype is medium-sized. This chain links TRBV7-2 with TRBJ2-7, with D possibly being TRBD1 (6 bases). Germline CDR1 is SGHTA and CDR2 is FQGNSA. The ends were cut back, 5 bases at V and 3 bases at J, with 17 bases in the middle. CDR3 length equals 15 residues. CDR3 region: CASSPGRDILYEQYF. CDR3 in DNA: TGTGCCAGCAGCCCCGGCCGGGACATCCTCTACGAGCAGTACTTC.

This clonotype rates as medium-sized (0.01 to 0.1%). The J gene is TRBJ2-1, the V gene TRBV7-2; 9 bases match TRBD2. Per germline, CDR1 SGHTA and CDR2 FQGNSA. The CDR3 is 16 residues long. V dropped 1 base and J dropped 1; count of bases not matched to a gene: 2. DNA of the CDR3: TGTGCCAGCAGCTTAGGACTAGCGGCTTCCTACAATGAGCAGTTCTTC. Protein sequence: CASSLGLAASYNEQFF. The whole variable domain, remainder taken from reference TRBV7-2 and TRBJ2-1, is GAGVSQSPSNKVTEKGKDVELRCDPISGHTALYWYRQSLGQGLEFLIYFQGNSAPDKSGLPSDRFSAERTGGSVSTLTIQRTQQEDSAVYLCASSLGLAASYNEQFFGPGTRLTVL.

The CDR3 bases are TGTGCCAGCAGTTCCACTTTGAACACCGGGGAGCTGTTTTTT. This codes for CASSSTLNTGELFF. The genes are TRBV28 and TRBJ2-2, with no clear D. V was cut by 4 bases and J by 1 base, with 7 bases left in between. CDR1 is MDHEN, CDR2 SYDVKM, per germline. The CDR3 totals 14 residues.

Many counts were recorded for this clonotype. The chain links TRBV20-1 to TRBJ2-7, with no clear D. The germline V and J ends were trimmed by 2 bases and 3 bases, with 14 bases remaining between them. The V gene's germline CDR1 is DFQATT and CDR2 SNEGSKA (reference sequence). This CDR3 has 14 amino acids. The CDR3 protein is CSARNPPVHYEQYF. In DNA, the CDR3 is TGCAGTGCTAGAAACCCCCCAGTCCACTACGAGCAGTACTTC.

Ten or more counts support this clonotype. The chain combines TRBV19 with TRBJ2-1; D ambiguous. The CDR3 is 14 amino acids. Germline CDR1 LNHDA, CDR2 SQIVND (reference sequence). V lost 7 bases and J 5 bases, leaving 15 bases between the germline ends. Written as DNA, the CDR3 is TGTGCCAGTACCCTAGTCGGGCGGAACAATGAGCAGTTCTTC. It translates to CASTLVGRNNEQFF.

At least ten counts were recorded for this clonotype. This chain joins TRBV5-1 and TRBJ2-2; D gene uncertain. V lost 0 bases and J 1 base, leaving 10 bases between the germline ends. The CDR3 covers 16 residues. Germline values: CDR1 SGHRS, CDR2 YFSETQ. The CDR3 loop reads CASSLVAMGNTGELFF. The CDR3 DNA follows: TGCGCCAGCAGCTTGGTCGCGATGGGGAACACCGGGGAGCTGTTTTTT.

There are many counts of this clonotype. This rearrangement joins TRBV10-3 to TRBJ2-3, with a possible D match to TRBD1 (6 bases). V lost 4 bases and J lost 6, with 17 bases in between. CDR1 ENHRY and CDR2 SYGVKD come from the germline V gene. This CDR3 comprises 15 residues. CDR3 DNA sequence: TGTGCCATCAGTGCTTTTGGGTCGACAGGCGATACGCAGTATTTT. Protein sequence: CAISAFGSTGDTQYF.

By share, this clonotype ranks as medium-sized. V and J are TRBV7-2 and TRBJ2-5; D unclear. V gave up 1 base and J gave up 2 bases, with 29 bases separating them. This CDR3 has 21 amino acids. Germline CDR1 SGHTA, CDR2 FQGNSA. CDR3 in amino acids: CASSLVFRLSRAETDQETQYF. DNA for the CDR3: TGTGCCAGCAGCTTAGTTTTTAGGCTTTCTCGCGCGGAAACCGATCAAGAGACCCAGTACTTC.

This clonotype was recorded at least ten times. CDR3 in DNA: TGTGCCAGCAGCCAACGGACAGGCGGGGAGACCCAGTACTTC. This translates into CASSQRTGGETQYF. The rearrangement joins TRBV4-2 to TRBJ2-5, with 7 bases identical to TRBD1. V lost 2 bases, J lost 5 bases, and 5 bases stayed unmatched. Per the germline V gene, CDR1 is LGHNA and CDR2 is YNFKEQ. CDR3 length: 14 amino acids.

This chain uses TRBV3-2 with TRBJ2-7; no check of the table's D call, TRBD2, against the DNA was made. TRBV3-2 is annotated as a pseudogene. The CDR3 runs to 12 residues. CDR3 nucleotide sequence: TGTGCCAGGGGGGTAGCGGGCTACGAGCAGTACTTC. Translating it yields CARGVAGYEQYF.

The chain couples TRBV7-8 to TRBJ2-2; 9 bases align to TRBD1. CDR3 size: 16 residues. Germline CDR1 reads SGHVS; CDR2 reads FQNEAQ. J was trimmed by 5 bases and V by 4 bases; bases with no gene match: 8. The CDR3 sequence: CASSYTWDRETGELFF. The CDR3 nucleotides are TGTGCCAGCAGCTACACCTGGGACAGGGAAACCGGGGAGCTGTTTTTT. The full variable domain, in which reference TRBV7-8 and TRBJ2-2 provide the parts outside the CDR3, is GAGVSQSPRYKVAKRGQDVALRCDPISGHVSLFWYQQALGQGPEFLTYFQNEAQLDKSGLPSDRFFAERPEGSVSTLKIQRTQQEDSAVYLCASSYTWDRETGELFFGEGSRLTVL.

The table lists this clonotype with many counts. The V gene is TRBV27, the J gene TRBJ2-7; the match to TRBD2 covers 11 bases. This CDR3 region has 14 residues. J lost 4 bases, V lost 5 bases, and 4 bases had no gene match. Looked up from germline, CDR1 is MNHEY and CDR2 is SMNVEV (reference sequence). The CDR3 DNA reads as TGTGCCAGCAGTGCACTAGCGGGAGTTTACGAGCAGTACTTC. It specifies CASSALAGVYEQYF.

This clonotype has a count of ten or more. V usage is TRBV19 and J usage is TRBJ1-1, with unresolved D. Trimming shortened V by 5 bases and J by 1 base, and 11 bases separated the two germline ends. The CDR3 consists of 14 residues. In germline, CDR1 is LNHDA, CDR2 SQIVND (reference sequence). CDR3 sequence (DNA): TGTGCCAGTAGTCCGGAAACCTGGAACACTGAAGCTTTCTTT. Residues: CASSPETWNTEAFF.